A selection of T cell receptor beta chains follows, all from one sample in a study of blood T cell repertoires in COVID-19. Sequencing used immunoSEQ multiplex PCR; TCRdb keeps in-frame clones, though not all of them. In the table there are 250,000 or so clones, around nine tenths of which are singletons. Material: peripheral blood. These receptors originate from a middle-aged man with active or convalescent COVID-19. Each CDR3 is given with its conserved first and last residue. The D gene is left open where the match is weak. For some rows the clone size is stated as once, few or many, or as a class when expanded; others skip it.

>TRBD1|TRBV2|-|TRBJ1-6
TGTGCCAGCTCCTCAAGAGGGGGCGCGGGTAATTCACCCCTCCACTTT
CASSSRGGAGNSPLHF
>-|TRBV5-4|-|TRBJ2-2
TGTGCCAGCAGCTCGACAGCCGGGGAGCTGTTTTTT
CASSSTAGELFF
>TRBD2|TRBV4-1|once|TRBJ2-2
TGCGCCAGCAGCCACGCAAGGACTAGCGGGAGGGGGGAGCTGTTTTTT
CASSHARTSGRGELFF
>-|TRBV27|-|TRBJ2-1
TGTGCCAGCAGAAGGGGGGGTTTTACAAATGAGCAGTTCTTC
CASRRGGFTNEQFF
>-|TRBV11-1|-|TRBJ2-6
TGTGCCAGCAGCGTCGGGGGCTCTGGGGCCAACGTCCTGACTTTC
CASSVGGSGANVLTF
>TRBD1|TRBV6-1|-|TRBJ2-7
TGTGCCAGCAGCCCCGACAGGGTCCCCGAGCAGTACTTC
CASSPDRVPEQYF
>-|TRBV9|-|TRBJ2-5
TGTGCCAGCAGCGTAGATTCAGGGGAAGAGACCCAGTACTTC
CASSVDSGEETQYF
>TRBD1|TRBV5-6|once|TRBJ1-6
TGTGCCAGCAGCTTGGAGAAGGGACAGGGGGTGTATTCACCCCTCCACTTT
CASSLEKGQGVYSPLHF
>TRBD1|TRBV5-1|-|TRBJ1-6
TGCGCCAGCAGCTTGGAAGGGGGCCGGGCGGATTCACCCCTCCACTTT
CASSLEGGRADSPLHF
>-|TRBV10-2|-|TRBJ1-2
TGCGCCAGCAGTGATTCCTCGGGAGGGAGTAGTCATGGCTACACCTTC
CASSDSSGGSSHGYTF
>-|TRBV5-1|-|TRBJ1-1
TGCGCCAGCAGCTCTGGGGGCGTGAACGATCCTTTCTTT
CASSSGGVNDPFF
>TRBD2|TRBV6-2/TRBV6-3|-|TRBJ2-1
TGTGCCAGCAGTGGTCGACTAGCGGGAGGCAATGAGCAGTTCTTC
CASSGRLAGGNEQFF
>-|TRBV5-1|-|TRBJ2-3
TGCGCCAGCAGCTCCCCGGTGCCGACAGATACGCAGTATTTT
CASSSPVPTDTQYF
>TRBD2|TRBV5-4|-|TRBJ2-1
TGTGCCAGCAGCCTCCCGGGAGCGGGGGAATACAATGAGCAGTTCTTC
CASSLPGAGEYNEQFF
>-|TRBV19|-|TRBJ1-4
TGTGCCAGTAGTCGCCTCGGGACAACAACTAATGAAAAACTGTTTTTT
CASSRLGTTTNEKLFF
>-|TRBV29-1|once|TRBJ2-7
TGCAGCGCAGCGGACAGTCCCTACGAGCAGTACTTC
CSAADSPYEQYF
>-|TRBV3-1/TRBV3-2|-|TRBJ1-1
TGTGCCAGCAGCTTAGGACAACTCAGCACTGAAGCTTTCTTT
CASSLGQLSTEAFF
>-|TRBV7-9|-|TRBJ2-1
TGTGCCAGCAGCCCCTCCCGGGCCTCAACCGGACTGGACAATGAGCAGTTCTTC
CASSPSRASTGLDNEQFF
>TRBD2|TRBV5-1|-|TRBJ2-5
TGCGCCAGCAGGGCTAGCGGCCAAGAGACCCAGTACTTC
CASRASGQETQYF
>TRBD2|TRBV5-6|-|TRBJ2-7
TGTGCCAGCAGCGACTTTAGCGGGAGTCCCCACGAGCAGTACTTC
CASSDFSGSPHEQYF
>-|TRBV6-5|once|TRBJ1-2
TGTGCCAGCAGTTATACAGGGAACTATGGCTACACCTTC
CASSYTGNYGYTF
>-|TRBV7-9|few|TRBJ2-7
TGTGCCAGCAGCTTAGTAGCGGAATCTGGCTACGAGCAGTACTTC
CASSLVAESGYEQYF
>-|TRBV18|-|TRBJ2-1
TGTGCCAGCTCACTCGGGACCTACAATGAGCAGTTCTTC
CASSLGTYNEQFF
>TRBD1|TRBV18|few|TRBJ1-2
TGTGCCAGCTCACATTCGACAGGGGGTGACTATGGCTACACCTTC
CASSHSTGGDYGYTF
>-|TRBV2|-|TRBJ1-6
TGTGCCAGCAGTGGGGGGGTCGGTTCACCCCTCCACTTT
CASSGGVGSPLHF
>-|TRBV14|-|TRBJ1-1
TGTGCCAGAAAACGGAAAGGGGACACTGAAGCTTTCTTT
CARKRKGDTEAFF
>-|TRBV19|few|TRBJ1-2
TGTGCCAGTATCCCCGCGAGGTTAAACTATGGCTACACCTTC
CASIPARLNYGYTF
>-|TRBV5-1|-|TRBJ1-6
TGCGCCAGCAGCCCGCGGGGGAGCTCCTATAATTCACCCCTCCACTTT
CASSPRGSSYNSPLHF
>TRBD1|TRBV18|-|TRBJ2-3
TGTGCCAGCTCAGGTCTCCCAACTGGACAGGGGGCCGTGGATACGCAGTATTTT
CASSGLPTGQGAVDTQYF
>-|TRBV6-5|-|TRBJ1-1
TGTGCCAGCAGACGAGGACAGAACACTGAAGCTTTCTTT
CASRRGQNTEAFF
>TRBD1|TRBV18|-|TRBJ2-1
TGTGCCAGCACCCAGGGGGCCAAGGACAATGAGCAGTTCTTC
CASTQGAKDNEQFF
>-|TRBV2|-|TRBJ1-6
TGTGCCAGCAAAGCGGTCCAGAGCTCCTATAATTCACCCCTCCACTTT
CASKAVQSSYNSPLHF
>-|TRBV9|-|TRBJ2-5
TGTGCCAGCAGCGCCACAGGGACCGGAGAGACCCAGTACTTC
CASSATGTGETQYF
>TRBD2|TRBV4-2|few|TRBJ2-7
TGTGCCAGCAGCCAATATGCTAGCGGGAGCTCCTACGAGCAGTACTTC
CASSQYASGSSYEQYF
>-|TRBV2|-|TRBJ1-1
TGTGCCAGCGACCTGGGGCCCGGCGGGAACACTGAAGCTTTCTTT
CASDLGPGGNTEAFF
>TRBD1|TRBV19|-|TRBJ1-5
TGTGCCAGTAGTAGGGGACAGGCCAATCAGCCCCAGCATTTT
CASSRGQANQPQHF
>-|TRBV12-3/TRBV12-4|few|TRBJ2-1
TGTGCCAGCAGCCCCTCCACACCGGGGATGCAGTTCTTC
CASSPSTPGMQFF
>TRBD1|TRBV6-4|-|TRBJ1-2
TGTGCCAGCAGTGAGACAGGGCACTATGGCTACACCTTC
CASSETGHYGYTF
>TRBD2|TRBV5-1|-|TRBJ2-2
TGCGCCAGCAGCTGGAGCGGGGCCTCGAACACCGGGGAGCTGTTTTTT
CASSWSGASNTGELFF
>TRBD2|TRBV5-1|-|TRBJ2-2
TGCGCCAGCAGCACGGGACTAGCGGCCACCGGGGAGCTGTTTTTT
CASSTGLAATGELFF
>TRBD2|TRBV7-2|-|TRBJ2-5
TGTGCCAGCAGCTTAGAAGGGACTATCAGAAGTAGGGAAGAGACCCAGTACTTC
CASSLEGTIRSREETQYF
>TRBD1|TRBV19|-|TRBJ1-6
TGTGCCGCCCAACAGGGGTCTAATTCACCCCTCCACTTT
CAAQQGSNSPLHF
>-|TRBV6-5|-|TRBJ1-1
TGTGCCAGCAAAGTGAGCGTGAACACTGAAGCTTTCTTT
CASKVSVNTEAFF
>-|TRBV9|-|TRBJ2-7
TGTGCCAGCAGCGTAGGTGTACAGGACCCCTACGAGCAGTACTTC
CASSVGVQDPYEQYF
>-|TRBV28|-|TRBJ2-7
TGTGCCAGCAGCCCGGGAAGCTCCTACGAGCAGTACTTC
CASSPGSSYEQYF
>-|TRBV2|-|TRBJ1-1
TGTGCCAGCAGGGTCCAGGGTAACACTGAAGCTTTCTTT
CASRVQGNTEAFF
>TRBD1|TRBV14|-|TRBJ2-2
TGTGCCAGCAGCCAGGTGACCGGGACAGGGGTCACCGGGGAGCTGTTTTTT
CASSQVTGTGVTGELFF
>TRBD2|TRBV11-2|-|TRBJ2-2
TGTGCCAGCAGCTTCCCCGGCGGGGGGCTTGACACCGGGGAGCTGTTTTTT
CASSFPGGGLDTGELFF
>TRBD2|TRBV7-3|-|TRBJ2-3
TGTGCCAGCAGTGTATACTACGGACTAGCGGGAGGTGGGACGCAGTATTTT
CASSVYYGLAGGGTQYF
>-|TRBV12-3/TRBV12-4|-|TRBJ1-2
TGTGCCAGTTTCTCAGGGTATAGCTATGGCTACACCTTC
CASFSGYSYGYTF
>-|TRBV7-2|-|TRBJ1-5
TGTGCCAGCAGCTTAACCCTGGGAGGCAATCAGCCCCAGCATTTT
CASSLTLGGNQPQHF
>-|TRBV2|-|TRBJ1-2
TGTGCCAGCAGTGAAGTCGGGATATCTGGCGGCTACACCTTC
CASSEVGISGGYTF
>-|TRBV4-2|-|TRBJ1-2
TGTGCCAGCAGCCAAGAAGGAGGTAACTATGGCTACACCTTC
CASSQEGGNYGYTF
>TRBD2|TRBV15|-|TRBJ2-3
TGTGCCACCAGCATAGCGGGGGGGGCCACAGATACGCAGTATTTT
CATSIAGGATDTQYF